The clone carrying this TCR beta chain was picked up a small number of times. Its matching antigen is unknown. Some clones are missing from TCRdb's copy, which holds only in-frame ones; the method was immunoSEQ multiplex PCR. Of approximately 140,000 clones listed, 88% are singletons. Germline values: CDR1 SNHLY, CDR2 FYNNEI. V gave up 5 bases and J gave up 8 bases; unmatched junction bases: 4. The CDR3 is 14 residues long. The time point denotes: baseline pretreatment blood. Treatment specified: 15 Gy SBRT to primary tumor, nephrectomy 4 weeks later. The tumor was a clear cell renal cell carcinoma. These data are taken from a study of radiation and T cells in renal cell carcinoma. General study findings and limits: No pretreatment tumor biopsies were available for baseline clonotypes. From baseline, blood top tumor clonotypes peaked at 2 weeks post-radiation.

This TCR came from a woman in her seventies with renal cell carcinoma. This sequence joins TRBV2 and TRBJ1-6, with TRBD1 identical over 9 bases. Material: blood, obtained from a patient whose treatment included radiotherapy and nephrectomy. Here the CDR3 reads CASSPTGGHSPLHF. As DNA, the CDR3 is TGTGCCAGCAGTCCGACAGGGGGACATTCACCCCTCCACTTT.